The 10 T cell receptor beta chains given below trace back to one sample, sequenced in a study of cytomegalovirus exposure and HLA in healthy donors. The PCR contained 60 Vbeta and 13 Jbeta primers. TCRdb's table, derived via immunoSEQ multiplex PCR, lists solely in-frame clones and lacks some. The sample has about 140,000 clones, roughly 73% seen once. Sequenced material: PBMCs. The receptors stem from a male donor in good health and CMV-seronegative.

This clone was seen only a few times. J is TRBJ1-1 and V is TRBV4-3, with a tentative D call TRBD1 (5 bases). Trimming took off 3 bases at V and 1 base at J, with 6 bases between the two ends. Germline V gives CDR1 LGHNA, CDR2 YSLEER. The CDR3 contains 13 residues. In nucleotides, the CDR3 is TGCGCCAGCAGCCACGGACAGAACACTGAAGCTTTCTTT. It encodes CASSHGQNTEAFF.

The CDR3 protein is CASSLERPRGYGYTF. In DNA, the CDR3 is TGTGCCAGCAGCTTAGAAAGGCCTCGGGGCTATGGCTACACCTTC. The rearrangement joins TRBV7-9 to TRBJ1-2; D is unresolved. The CDR3 spans 15 residues. Trimming shortened V by 1 base and J by 4 bases, and 13 bases separated the two germline ends. Germline V gene sequence: CDR1 SEHNR, CDR2 FQNEAQ (reference sequence).

Only a few counts were recorded for this clone. The chain carries TRBV19 and TRBJ1-1, with D possibly matching TRBD1 (5 bases). Germline V CDR1 and CDR2: LNHDA, SQIVND (reference sequence). The CDR3 loop spans 11 amino acids. V was clipped by 4 bases and J by 8 bases, with 8 bases between them. The CDR3: CASSTGQEAFF. As DNA, the CDR3 is TGTGCCAGTAGTACTGGACAAGAAGCTTTCTTT.

This chain joins TRBV6-5 and TRBJ1-4; D not resolved. Germline CDR1 reads MNHEY; CDR2 reads SVGAGI. V lost 6 bases and J lost 0, with 8 bases in between. This CDR3 has 14 amino acids. CDR3 in DNA: TGTGCCAGCAGGGACGGGACAACTAATGAAAAACTGTTTTTT. This sequence encodes CASRDGTTNEKLFF.

This chain connects TRBV4-1 to TRBJ1-1; no clear D. CDR3 size: 13 residues. The germline V and J ends were trimmed by 1 base and 4 bases, with 7 bases remaining between them. Germline values: CDR1 MGHRA, CDR2 YSYEKL. For the CDR3, the DNA is TGCGCCAGCAGCCAAGGAGGTCCCACTGAAGCTTTCTTT. The encoded protein is CASSQGGPTEAFF.

This clone was counted a few times. The chain links TRBV19 to TRBJ1-6; D call uncertain. Looked up from germline, CDR1 is LNHDA and CDR2 is SQIVND (reference sequence). The CDR3 has 12 amino acids. V lost 6 bases and J lost 13, with 13 bases in between. CDR3 loop: CASSPGRLPLHF. In DNA form, the CDR3 reads TGTGCCAGTAGCCCCGGCCGACTTCCCCTCCACTTT.

Worth noting for this clone: Relative to the germline gene, one junction end is altered; a read error may explain this. This sequence joins TRBV7-9 and TRBJ2-5; 8 bases map to TRBD1. In germline, CDR1 is SEHNR, CDR2 FQNEAQ (reference sequence). The CDR3 consists of 14 residues. The CDR3 protein is CSSSLFDRGETQYF. The CDR3 coding sequence is TGTTCCAGCAGCTTATTCGACAGGGGAGAGACCCAGTACTTC. Together with reference TRBV7-9 and TRBJ2-5, the CDR3 gives the full variable domain: DTGVSQNPRHKITKRGQNVTFRCDPISEHNRLYWYRQTLGQGPEFLTYFQNEAQLEKSRLLSDRFSAERPKGSFSTLEIQRTEQGDSAMYLCSSSLFDRGETQYFGPGTRLLVL.

The chain couples TRBV20-1 to TRBJ2-7, with a possible D match to TRBD2 (5 bases). The germline V gene has CDR1 DFQATT and CDR2 SNEGSKA (reference sequence). The CDR3 is 11 residues long. V gave up 7 bases and J gave up 3 bases, with 10 bases separating them. This chain's CDR3 is CSVRGHYEQYF. CDR3 bases: TGCAGTGTCAGAGGGCACTACGAGCAGTACTTC.

Concerning this clone: The germline gene is not matched at one end of the junction; a read error may be the cause. CDR3 sequence reads: CASSSNYGGLFF. Here the CDR3 DNA reads TGTGCCAGCAGCTCGAACTACGGGGGGCTGTTTTTT. The chain employs TRBV5-6 and TRBJ2-2; maybe TRBD2 (6 bases). Per germline, CDR1 SGHDT and CDR2 YYEEEE. CDR3 length: 12 amino acids.

The V call is TRBV19, the J call TRBJ2-1; perhaps TRBD2 as D (5 bases). V was clipped by 9 bases and J by 9 bases, with 12 bases between them. The CDR3 has 11 amino acids. Germline V lookup: CDR1 LNHDA, CDR2 SQIVND (reference sequence). As DNA, the CDR3 is TGTGCCAGCGGGGTAAACAGTGAGCAGTTCTTC. Encoded protein: CASGVNSEQFF.